These 18 T cell receptor beta chains share one sample of origin, sequenced in a study of blood T cell repertoires in COVID-19. Sequenced by immunoSEQ multiplex PCR; TCRdb stores in-frame clones only, minus some. Of 20,000 to 30,000 clones listed, around 83% were seen once; the top ten hold 7.5% to 10%. The sample was peripheral blood. These receptors were obtained from a human donor in a cohort sampled during active COVID-19.

This sequence joins TRBV27 and TRBJ1-6, with TRBD1 matching over 9 bases. Germline values: CDR1 MNHEY, CDR2 SMNVEV (reference sequence). V lost 7 bases, J lost 10 bases, and 5 bases stayed unmatched. This CDR3 is built from 13 residues. The CDR3 DNA sequence: TGTGCCAGCACGGGGACAGGGAGATCACCCCTCCACTTT. This codes for CASTGTGRSPLHF.

The chain recombines TRBV7-2 with TRBJ2-3; 7 positions agree with TRBD2. The CDR3 contains 15 residues. Germline CDR1 is SGHTA and CDR2 is FQGNSA. The ends lost 1 base at V and 4 bases at J; junction bases unmatched: 5. The CDR3 here is CASSLGLAVSDTQYF. The CDR3 DNA sequence: TGTGCCAGCAGCTTAGGACTAGCCGTCTCAGATACGCAGTATTTT.

This clone was found a few times. The CDR3 loop is CASSFGKGHGNTIYF. CDR3 nucleotides: TGTGCCAGCAGCTTCGGAAAAGGACATGGAAACACCATATATTTT. V is TRBV11-3 and J is TRBJ1-3; the D gene is possibly TRBD1 (5 bases). The germline V gene has CDR1 SGHNT and CDR2 YENEEA. The CDR3 length is 15 residues. Trimming pared 3 bases from V and 3 bases from J, leaving 12 bases between.

This clone was counted a single time. J is TRBJ2-3 and V is TRBV30; D call uncertain. CDR1 and CDR2 from the germline V gene are GTSNPN and SVGIG (reference sequence). This CDR3 region has 14 residues. V lost 0 bases and J 1 base, leaving 8 bases between the germline ends. The CDR3 DNA sequence: TGTGCCTGGAGTGTACGAGGTGGCACAGATACGCAGTATTTT. Its protein is CAWSVRGGTDTQYF.

V gene TRBV6-2 or TRBV6-3 combines with J gene TRBJ2-4; 8 bases are a match to TRBD2. Trimming took 5 bases from V and 5 from J; bases not matched to a gene: 2. This CDR3 comprises 13 residues. Germline V gene sequence: CDR1 MNHEY, CDR2 SVGEGT. The CDR3 DNA sequence: TGTGCCAGCAGTCCGGGGGGGGAAAACATTCAGTACTTC. As protein: CASSPGGENIQYF.

The sample holds one count of this clone. This rearrangement joins TRBV30 to TRBJ2-1, with TRBD1 matching over 7 bases. With V trimmed by 3 bases and J by 0 bases, 8 bases remained unmatched. Per the germline V gene, CDR1 is GTSNPN and CDR2 is SVGIG (reference sequence). This CDR3 region has 16 residues. The CDR3 DNA is TGTGCCTGGAGATATAAGACAGGGAGCTCCTACAATGAGCAGTTCTTC. It translates to CAWRYKTGSSYNEQFF.

This clone is labeled as medium-sized. The V gene is TRBV11-2, the J gene TRBJ2-1, with 9 nucleotides matching TRBD1. The CDR3 extends over 13 amino acids. Trimming removed 3 bases from V and 10 bases from J; junction bases left unmatched: 4. CDR1 SGHAT and CDR2 FQNNGV come from the germline V gene. CDR3 protein: CASSLGQGWEQFF. The CDR3 DNA follows: TGTGCCAGCAGCTTGGGACAGGGCTGGGAGCAGTTCTTC.

The chain is built from TRBV4-2 and TRBJ2-5; 7 nucleotides match TRBD1. With V trimmed by 5 bases and J by 5 bases, 11 bases remained unmatched. CDR1 and CDR2 from the germline V gene are LGHNA and YNFKEQ. CDR3 length: 15 amino acids. In nucleotides, the CDR3 is TGTGCCAGCAGCAACAAACAGGGGCCATCGGAGACCCAGTACTTC. Protein: CASSNKQGPSETQYF.

This sequence joins TRBV11-3 and TRBJ2-1, with 9 positions matching TRBD2. CDR3 length equals 17 residues. Germline V gene sequence: CDR1 SGHNT, CDR2 YENEEA. Trimming cost V 3 bases and J 2 bases; bases outside gene matches: 8. The CDR3 region is CASSLQRGARPYNEQFF. CDR3 coding DNA: TGTGCCAGCAGCTTGCAGCGGGGGGCTAGGCCCTACAATGAGCAGTTCTTC. Full variable domain (remainder filled in from reference TRBV11-3 and TRBJ2-1): EAGVVQSPRYKIIEKKQPVAFWCNPISGHNTLYWYLQNLGQGPELLIRYENEEAVDDSQLPKDRFSAERLKGVDSTLKIQPAELGDSAVYLCASSLQRGARPYNEQFFGPGTRLTVL.

The chain joins TRBV10-3 to TRBJ2-7, with 7 bases that match TRBD2. The germline gives CDR1 ENHRY, CDR2 SYGVKD. This CDR3 contains 14 residues. V gave up 2 bases and J gave up 3 bases; unmatched junction bases: 4. The CDR3 loop is CAISEGGSDYEQYF. The CDR3 DNA follows: TGTGCCATCAGTGAGGGCGGGAGCGACTACGAGCAGTACTTC.

The chain uses TRBV2 and TRBJ2-7; TRBD2 might be the D (7 bases). Germline V lookup: CDR1 SNHLY, CDR2 FYNNEI. CDR3 length equals 12 residues. V lost 11 bases, J lost 6 bases, and 17 bases lay in between. The CDR3 protein is CASRGARREQYF. CDR3 in DNA: TGTGCCTCCCGGGGGGCGCGACGCGAGCAGTACTTC. Together with reference TRBV2 and TRBJ2-7, the CDR3 gives the full variable domain: EPEVTQTPSHQVTQMGQEVILRCVPISNHLYFYWYRQILGQKVEFLVSFYNNEISEKSEIFDDQFSVERPDGSNFTLKIRSTKLEDSAMYFCASRGARREQYFGPGTRLTVT.

This sequence joins TRBV18 and TRBJ2-1; 8 bases line up with TRBD2. Germline-derived CDR1 and CDR2 are KGHSH and LQKENI. CDR3 length equals 15 residues. With V trimmed by 1 base and J by 7 bases, 6 bases remained unmatched. CDR3 nucleotides: TGTGCCAGCTCACCACTAGCGGGATTACATAATGAGCAGTTCTTC. It encodes CASSPLAGLHNEQFF.

The V call is TRBV19, the J call TRBJ2-3; 14 nucleotides line up with TRBD2. In germline, CDR1 is LNHDA, CDR2 SQIVND (reference sequence). The trim removed 4 bases at V and 3 bases at J, leaving 6 bases unmatched. The CDR3 is 17 residues long. The CDR3 bases are TGTGCCAGTAGTACATCGGGACTAGCGGGAGTAACAGATACGCAGTATTTT. The encoded protein is CASSTSGLAGVTDTQYF.

In DNA, the CDR3 is TGTGCCACCAGCAAAACTAGGGGGCTGTATAATTCACCCCTCCACTTT. Protein: CATSKTRGLYNSPLHF. V and J are TRBV15 and TRBJ1-6; 7 bases are a match to TRBD1. J was trimmed by 4 bases and V by 4 bases; bases with no gene match: 7. Germline V lookup: CDR1 LNHNV, CDR2 YYDKDF (reference sequence). CDR3 length: 16 amino acids.

V is TRBV4-1 and J is TRBJ1-2; 9 nucleotides agree with TRBD1. Germline-derived CDR1 and CDR2 are MGHRA and YSYEKL. The length of the CDR3 is 14 residues. J was trimmed by 4 bases and V by 5 bases; bases with no gene match: 5. CDR3 amino acids: CASSTEDRGYGYTF. In nucleotides, the CDR3 is TGCGCCAGCAGCACAGAGGACAGGGGCTATGGCTACACCTTC.

The CDR3 region is CASSQVTGKNTIYF. The CDR3, as DNA: TGTGCCAGCAGCCAAGTTACAGGGAAGAACACCATATATTTT. The chain links TRBV3-1 (or the pseudogene TRBV3-2) to TRBJ1-3; TRBD1 might be the D (6 bases). Germline V gene sequence: CDR1 LGHDT, CDR2 YNNKEL (reference sequence). Deletions cut 1 base from V and 7 bases from J, with 11 bases between. The CDR3 runs 14 residues.

This rearrangement joins TRBV6-1 to TRBJ2-1; TRBD2 agrees at 7 bases. The V segment lost 3 bases and the J segment 2 bases; nucleotides outside the gene matches: 10. CDR3 length equals 17 residues. Germline V lookup: CDR1 MNHNS, CDR2 SASEGT. The CDR3 DNA is TGTGCCAGCAGTGAGCGTCATAGCGGGTTGGCCTACAATGAGCAGTTCTTC. Encoded protein: CASSERHSGLAYNEQFF.

V and J are TRBV19 and TRBJ1-6; TRBD1 might be the D (5 bases). The CDR3 has 14 amino acids. V was trimmed by 6 bases and J by 5 bases, leaving 11 bases between them. CDR1 is LNHDA and CDR2 is SQIVND in the germline V gene (reference sequence). The CDR3 region has the DNA TGTGCCAGTAGCCCCCGGGGGGATAATTCACCCCTCCACTTT. This sequence encodes CASSPRGDNSPLHF.